Listed below are T cell receptor beta chains from one sample, sequenced in a study of T cells in Graves' hyperthyroidism and ophthalmopathy. TCRdb independently ran MiXCR on the multiplex PCR reads; one entry per CDR3 protein. The table has hundreds of thousands of distinct CDR3 sequences, approximately 15% seen once. The sequenced sample consisted of blood. The receptors were gathered from a woman in her twenties or thirties with Graves' hyperthyroidism that later progressed to Graves' ophthalmopathy. The CDR3 runs from the conserved cysteine through the conserved F or W. Each record gives: V gene, J gene, clone size, D gene, CDR3 protein, CDR3 DNA. The D gene is left open where the match is weak. For some rows the clone size is stated as once, few or many, or as a class when expanded; others skip it.

>TRBV28|TRBJ2-7|many|-
CASSTIYEQYF
TGTGCCAGCAGTACTATCTACGAGCAGTACTTC
>TRBV11-2|TRBJ1-1|many|-
CASSLDSRIEAFF
TGTGCCAGCAGCTTAGATTCGAGGATAGAAGCTTTCTTT
>TRBV10-3|TRBJ1-5|many|-
CAIRGGDGNQPQHF
TGTGCCATCAGGGGGGGTGATGGGAATCAGCCCCAGCATTTT
>TRBV11-3|TRBJ2-1|many|TRBD2
CASSLDITSGSAYNEQFF
TGTGCCAGCAGCTTAGATATCACTAGCGGGAGCGCCTACAATGAGCAGTTCTTC
>TRBV6-2/TRBV6-3|TRBJ1-2|many|-
CASGQGSDYGYTF
TGTGCCAGCGGCCAGGGGTCTGACTATGGCTACACCTTC
>TRBV6-2/TRBV6-3|TRBJ1-1|many|-
CASSRMENTEAFF
TGTGCCAGCAGTCGCATGGAGAACACTGAAGCTTTCTTT
>TRBV3-1|TRBJ1-1|-|-
CASSDGGAGTEAFF
TGTGCCAGCAGCGACGGAGGGGCGGGCACTGAAGCTTTCTTT
>TRBV20-1|TRBJ2-7|many|TRBD2
CSAGPTSGSYGEQYF
TGCAGTGCTGGCCCTACTAGCGGGAGTTATGGGGAGCAGTACTTC
>TRBV12-5|TRBJ2-7|many|-
CASGFGVDYEQYF
TGTGCTAGTGGTTTTGGGGTCGACTACGAGCAGTACTTC
>TRBV29-1|TRBJ2-1|-|TRBD1
CSVETSGTGGNQFDNEQFF
TGCAGCGTTGAAACCTCCGGGACAGGGGGCAATCAATTTGACAATGAGCAGTTCTTC
>TRBV12-3/TRBV12-4|TRBJ2-3|many|-
CASSLSGETDTQYF
TGTGCCAGCAGTCTTTCAGGAGAGACAGATACGCAGTATTTT
>TRBV6-1|TRBJ2-1|many|TRBD1
CASRDSGTGIYNEQFF
TGTGCCAGCAGGGATTCCGGGACAGGGATTTACAATGAGCAGTTCTTC
>TRBV19|TRBJ2-7|-|TRBD2
CASSISGAPSYEQYF
TGTGCCAGTAGTATAAGCGGGGCCCCCTCCTACGAGCAGTACTTC
>TRBV7-9|TRBJ1-1|many|-
CASSLKGRDTEAFF
TGTGCCAGCAGCCTGAAGGGACGGGACACTGAAGCTTTCTTT
>TRBV6-2/TRBV6-3|TRBJ1-1|few|-
CASSIYRVAEAFF
TGTGCCAGCAGTATCTACAGGGTTGCCGAAGCTTTCTTT
>TRBV19|TRBJ1-2|-|-
CASSMSPRYGYTF
TGTGCCAGTAGTATGTCCCCACGATATGGCTACACCTTC
>TRBV30|TRBJ2-2|-|TRBD2
CAWSVFRGGTGELFF
TGTGCCTGGAGTGTTTTTCGGGGGGGTACCGGGGAGCTGTTTTTT
>TRBV20-1|TRBJ2-3|few|TRBD2
CSARDSRREGPGDTQYF
TGCAGTGCTAGAGATTCAAGGCGGGAGGGCCCTGGAGATACGCAGTATTTT
>TRBV13|TRBJ2-7|few|TRBD1
CASSWGQGRSYEQYF
TGTGCCAGCAGCTGGGGACAGGGACGGTCCTACGAGCAGTACTTC
>TRBV18|TRBJ2-1|-|-
CASSPGGAGSSYNEQFF
TGTGCCAGCTCCCCCGGCGGGGCCGGGTCCTCCTACAATGAGCAGTTCTTC
>TRBV10-3|TRBJ2-3|many|-
CAISETRSTDTQYF
TGTGCCATCAGTGAGACACGGAGCACAGATACGCAGTATTTT
>TRBV5-1|TRBJ1-1|many|TRBD1
CASSRGQGGDTEAFF
TGCGCCAGCAGCAGGGGACAGGGAGGGGACACTGAAGCTTTCTTT
>TRBV6-2/TRBV6-3|TRBJ1-2|many|-
CASSYQGQGDGYTF
TGTGCCAGCAGTTATCAGGGGCAGGGTGACGGCTACACCTTC
>TRBV30|TRBJ2-3|many|-
CAWSVGDATDTQYF
TGTGCCTGGAGTGTTGGGGATGCAACAGATACGCAGTATTTT
>TRBV12-3/TRBV12-4|TRBJ2-2|many|-
CASSLETGRNTGELFF
TGTGCCAGCAGTTTAGAAACAGGGCGGAACACCGGGGAGCTGTTTTTT
>TRBV6-1|TRBJ1-4|many|-
CASSHPGGAGANEKLFF
TGTGCCAGCAGTCACCCTGGAGGGGCAGGGGCTAATGAAAAACTGTTTTTT
>TRBV5-4|TRBJ2-1|-|-
CASSLPTGQRNNEQFF
TGTGCCAGCAGCTTGCCCACGGGCCAAAGAAACAATGAGCAGTTCTTC
>TRBV6-1|TRBJ2-1|many|-
CASRSGGYNEQFF
TGTGCCAGCAGGTCCGGTGGGTACAATGAGCAGTTCTTC
>TRBV27|TRBJ2-2|few|-
CASGTSFFGELFF
TGTGCCAGTGGGACTTCGTTCTTCGGGGAGCTGTTTTTT
>TRBV27|TRBJ2-3|few|-
CASSLQGLADTQYF
TGTGCCAGCAGTTTACAGGGCCTCGCAGATACGCAGTATTTT
>TRBV15|TRBJ2-5|many|TRBD1
CATSRWTGGGETQYF
TGTGCCACCAGCAGATGGACAGGGGGCGGTGAGACCCAGTACTTC
>TRBV11-2|TRBJ2-7|-|TRBD1
CASSLVQQGPYEQYF
TGTGCCAGCAGCTTAGTCCAACAGGGGCCCTACGAGCAGTACTTC
>TRBV5-1|TRBJ2-7|many|-
CASSLEGHEQYF
TGCGCCAGCAGCTTGGAAGGCCACGAGCAGTACTTC
>TRBV18|TRBJ2-1|-|TRBD1
CASSPRWGQDYNEQFF
TGTGCCAGCTCACCACGCTGGGGACAGGATTACAATGAGCAGTTCTTC
>TRBV6-1|TRBJ2-6|-|-
CASRDHSGANVLTF
TGTGCCAGCCGTGATCACTCTGGGGCCAACGTCCTGACTTTC
>TRBV4-3|TRBJ2-2|-|-
CASSQDGSIDTGELFF
TGCGCCAGCAGCCAAGATGGTAGTATAGATACCGGGGAGCTGTTTTTT
>TRBV3-1|TRBJ1-1|many|-
CASSQVGGREAFF
TGTGCCAGCAGCCAAGTTGGGGGCAGAGAAGCTTTCTTT
>TRBV6-1|TRBJ1-2|many|TRBD1
CASSELGQDSYGYTF
TGTGCCAGCAGTGAGTTGGGACAGGATTCCTATGGCTACACCTTC
>TRBV28|TRBJ2-4|many|TRBD2
CASSLEMVAGGLAKNIQYF
TGTGCCAGCAGTTTAGAGATGGTAGCGGGAGGTCTAGCCAAAAACATTCAGTACTTC
>TRBV20-1|TRBJ2-7|many|-
CSARDQGYEQYF
TGCAGTGCTAGAGATCAGGGTTACGAGCAGTACTTC